One sample yielded the 15 T cell receptor beta chains listed below, sequenced in a study of shared T cell receptors in the human thymus (dated by TCRdb to the early 2020s). Library preparation employed the immunoSEQ multiplex PCR assay. TCRdb holds this immuneACCESS table with in-frame rearrangements only. Some clones are missing; in checked studies, unresolved V genes explain under half, and the rest has no known cause. The sample table contains under 450,000 clones; only one count was recorded for roughly 94% of them. Approximately 0.02% of the sample rests with the top ten. What was sequenced was thymocytes. These receptors came from a human donor.

This chain connects TRBV9 to TRBJ1-1; D might be TRBD1 (5 bases). The CDR3 has 16 residues. Germline CDR1 and CDR2: SGDLS and YYNGEE. The germline V and J ends were trimmed by 0 bases and 0 bases, with 12 bases remaining between them. The DNA of the CDR3 is TGTGCCAGCAGCGTAGCTTTAGGGGAGATGAACACTGAAGCTTTCTTT. Encoded protein: CASSVALGEMNTEAFF.

The chain has TRBV5-1 and TRBJ2-7; possibly TRBD1 or TRBD2 for D (5 bases each). Per germline, CDR1 SGHRS and CDR2 YFSETQ. This CDR3 has 13 residues. V lost 4 bases and J lost 5, with 13 bases in between. The CDR3: CASSGGPLHEQYF. As DNA, the CDR3 is TGCGCCAGCAGCGGGGGACCGCTCCACGAGCAGTACTTC.

This chain links TRBV5-6 with TRBJ1-1; TRBD1 agrees at 8 bases. V was clipped by 4 bases and J by 1 base; unmatched bases: 3. Germline V CDR1 and CDR2: SGHDT, YYEEEE. CDR3 length equals 14 residues. The CDR3 loop reads CASSADRENTEAFF. DNA for the CDR3: TGTGCCAGCAGCGCGGACAGGGAGAACACTGAAGCTTTCTTT.

The chain uses TRBV6-1 and TRBJ2-7; D gene ambiguous. Trimming left V 2 bases short and J 2 bases short, with 10 bases between. This CDR3 spans 14 amino acids. The germline gives CDR1 MNHNS, CDR2 SASEGT. This chain's CDR3 is CASSEKQPTYEQYF. The CDR3 bases are TGTGCCAGCAGTGAAAAACAGCCTACCTACGAGCAGTACTTC.

The chain employs TRBV5-8 and TRBJ1-3; D ambiguous. Germline CDR1 and CDR2: SGHTS and YDEGEE. The CDR3 is 13 residues long. Trimming took 3 bases from V and 9 from J, leaving 13 bases between them. CDR3 DNA sequence: TGTGCCAGCAGCTCAAACGACCCTGGCACCATATATTTT. This codes for CASSSNDPGTIYF.

The chain combines TRBV5-4 with TRBJ1-2, with unresolved D. V was shortened by 2 bases and J by 5 bases, with 10 bases between the two germline ends. CDR3 length: 13 residues. Germline CDR1 SGHNT, CDR2 YYREEE (reference sequence). This chain's CDR3 is CASSLRGRYGYTF. In nucleotides, the CDR3 is TGTGCCAGCAGCTTACGAGGAAGGTATGGCTACACCTTC.

J is TRBJ2-3 and V is TRBV19; 9 bases line up with TRBD2. V was clipped by 5 bases and J by 1 base; unmatched bases: 7. This CDR3 has 16 residues. CDR1 LNHDA and CDR2 SQIVND come from the germline V gene (reference sequence). CDR3 sequence: CASSGLAGFRTDTQYF. The CDR3 coding sequence is TGTGCCAGTAGTGGGCTAGCGGGATTCCGCACAGATACGCAGTATTTT.

This rearrangement joins TRBV28 to TRBJ1-1; TRBD1 is a possible D gene (5 bases). CDR1 and CDR2 from the germline V gene are MDHEN and SYDVKM. The V and J ends lost 4 bases and 3 bases respectively, with 18 bases between them. The CDR3 length is 16 residues. The CDR3 DNA is TGTGCCAGCAGTTATTTACAGGTCACGTCCCACACTGAAGCTTTCTTT. The encoded protein is CASSYLQVTSHTEAFF.

This clone was observed a few times. The chain combines TRBV6-5 with TRBJ2-3; D perhaps matches TRBD1 (5 bases). The germline CDR1 and CDR2 sequences are MNHEY and SVGAGI. The V end was cut by 2 bases, the J end by 7 bases, with 16 bases between. CDR3 length: 15 amino acids. The CDR3 DNA reads as TGTGCCAGCAGTTACAGGGGAACGGTTGATCATACGCAGTATTTT. Its translation is CASSYRGTVDHTQYF.

This chain joins TRBV4-1 and TRBJ2-1; D may match TRBD1 or TRBD2 (6 bases each). Trimming cost V 0 bases and J 5 bases, with 20 bases left between them. The CDR3 covers 18 residues. The germline CDR1 and CDR2 sequences are MGHRA and YSYEKL. The CDR3 DNA reads TGCGCCAGCAGCCAAGATAGAAGTGGGGGGCCGTCGGACAATGAGCAGTTCTTC. Protein product: CASSQDRSGGPSDNEQFF.

The chain joins TRBV2 to TRBJ2-5; maybe TRBD2 (5 bases). Trimming pared 3 bases from V and 7 bases from J, leaving 12 bases between. Germline V lookup: CDR1 SNHLY, CDR2 FYNNEI. The CDR3 has 13 amino acids. CDR3 bases: TGTGCCAGCAGTGACGATCTCCGGGGGACCCAGTACTTC. Translating it yields CASSDDLRGTQYF.

This clone was seen only once. J is TRBJ2-7 and V is TRBV14; 8 positions agree with TRBD1. V was clipped by 2 bases and J by 2 bases; unmatched bases: 11. In germline, CDR1 is SGHDN, CDR2 FVKESK. This CDR3 has 17 amino acids. CDR3 coding DNA: TGTGCCAGCAGCCAACTACTTGGGCAGGGGGCCACCTACGAGCAGTACTTC. Amino acids: CASSQLLGQGATYEQYF.

The chain recombines TRBV10-1 with TRBJ2-2; D remains ambiguous. The CDR3 has 14 amino acids. Germline CDR1 reads WNHNN; CDR2 reads SYGVQD (reference sequence). V dropped 1 base and J dropped 1 base, with 4 bases sitting between them. CDR3 nucleotide sequence: TGCGCCAGCAGTGAGTTTGGGAACACCGGGGAGCTGTTTTTT. Protein sequence: CASSEFGNTGELFF.

The count of this clone is one. The chain recombines TRBV19 with TRBJ2-5, with D uncertain. Trimming shortened V by 4 bases and J by 5 bases, and 14 bases separated the two germline ends. The CDR3 loop spans 14 amino acids. The germline CDR1 and CDR2 sequences are LNHDA and SQIVND (reference sequence). CDR3 bases: TGTGCCAGTAGTACATCGTTAAGTATGGAGACCCAGTACTTC. This encodes CASSTSLSMETQYF. Full variable domain (missing parts from reference TRBV19 and TRBJ2-5): DGGITQSPKYLFRKEGQNVTLSCEQNLNHDAMYWYRQDPGQGLRLIYYSQIVNDFQKGDIAEGYSVSREKKESFPLTVTSAQKNPTAFYLCASSTSLSMETQYFGPGTRLLVL.

This chain links TRBV7-6 with TRBJ2-6; TRBD2 matches 8 bases. J was trimmed by 2 bases and V by 5 bases; bases with no gene match: 11. This CDR3 contains 18 residues. CDR1 is SGHVS, CDR2 FNYEAQ, per germline. The CDR3 sequence: CASSVLPGGGAGANVLTF. CDR3 DNA sequence: TGTGCCAGCAGCGTTCTACCCGGGGGGGGCGCTGGGGCCAACGTCCTGACTTTC.